These T cell receptor beta chains were read from a single sample in a study of cytomegalovirus exposure and HLA in healthy donors. Clones were read by immunoSEQ multiplex PCR, and TCRdb kept only the in-frame ones, dropping some. Of fewer than 200,000 clones listed, 83% are singletons. Sequenced: PBMCs. These receptors came from a man aged 35-49 years in good health and CMV-seropositive. CDR3s include the opening cysteine and the closing phenylalanine or tryptophan. Fields, in order: clone size, J gene, D gene, V gene, CDR3 DNA, CDR3 protein. The D gene is left open where the match is weak. The size of a clone is reported for some rows only, either as once, few or many, or as a class for expanded clones.

. | TRBJ2-5 | TRBD2 | TRBV5-8 | TGTGCCAGCAGCTTGGGGGCTAGCGGGAGTCAGCAAGAGACCCAGTACTTC | CASSLGASGSQQETQYF
. | TRBJ2-1 | TRBD2 | TRBV4-1 | TGCGCCAGCAGCAAAGGACTAGCGGGAGGTTACAATGAGCAGTTCTTC | CASSKGLAGGYNEQFF
. | TRBJ2-7 | TRBD1 | TRBV5-1 | TGCGCCAGCAGCTTGGACAGGGGGAACGACGAGCAGTACTTC | CASSLDRGNDEQYF
. | TRBJ2-1 | . | TRBV7-2 | TGTGCCAGCAGCTTAGGGGGCCTAACCCACAATGAGCAGTTCTTC | CASSLGGLTHNEQFF
. | TRBJ2-1 | . | TRBV18 | TGTGCCAGCTCGGGCGGGGCTAACTACAATGAGCAGTTCTTC | CASSGGANYNEQFF
. | TRBJ1-2 | . | TRBV27 | TGTGCCAGCAGTTTATCGACCAGGGGCGGCTATGGCTACACCTTC | CASSLSTRGGYGYTF
. | TRBJ1-4 | TRBD1 | TRBV19 | TGTGCCAGTAGTCCGCGAACCGGGACAGGGGATGAAAAACTGTTTTTT | CASSPRTGTGDEKLFF
. | TRBJ2-5 | . | TRBV2 | TGTGCCGGAAAGGGGTCTTGGGTTGGAGAGACCCAGTACTTC | CAGKGSWVGETQYF
. | TRBJ1-6 | . | TRBV7-9 | TGTGCCAGCAGCCAACAGGGAAATTCACCCCTCCACTTT | CASSQQGNSPLHF
once | TRBJ2-7 | TRBD1 | TRBV28 | TGTGCCAGCAGTTGGACCGGGACAGGACTTTCCTACGAGCAGTACTTC | CASSWTGTGLSYEQYF
. | TRBJ2-5 | TRBD2 | TRBV15 | TGTGCCACCAGCAGAGATAGTAAAGGGTTGCAGGCGGGGGAGCAGTACTTC | CATSRDSKGLQAGEQYF
. | TRBJ2-5 | TRBD1 | TRBV9 | TGTGCCAGCAGCCCCACTCTGACAGGGTCAGAGACCCAGTACTTC | CASSPTLTGSETQYF
. | TRBJ1-1 | . | TRBV9 | TGTGCCAGCAGCGTAGTAAACGGGTGGGCTTTCTTT | CASSVVNGWAFF
. | TRBJ2-1 | . | TRBV2 | TGTGCCATCACCGACAGGTCCACCTACAATGAGCAGTTCTTC | CAITDRSTYNEQFF
. | TRBJ1-4 | TRBD1 | TRBV9 | TGTGCCAGCAGCGGCGTAGGGGTGGGGACAGGGCGCAATGAAAAACTGTTTTTT | CASSGVGVGTGRNEKLFF
. | TRBJ2-7 | . | TRBV30 | TGTGCCTGGAGAGCTGCAGGGGGGAAGCAGTACTTC | CAWRAAGGKQYF
few | TRBJ2-1 | TRBD1 | TRBV10-1 | TGCGCCAGCAGTGAACAGGGGGTCTCGGATGAGCAGTTCTTC | CASSEQGVSDEQFF
once | TRBJ2-7 | TRBD2 | TRBV15 | TGTGCCACCAGCAGAGTAGGGGTAAGCGGGAGGGTCAACGAGCAGTACTTC | CATSRVGVSGRVNEQYF
. | TRBJ1-2 | . | TRBV5-5 | TGTGCCAGCACCCTGGACACCTATGGCTACACCTTC | CASTLDTYGYTF
. | TRBJ1-2 | . | TRBV5-4 | TGTGCCAGCAGCTTGGACCTAATGGAGGGGCCAAGAGGCTACACCTTC | CASSLDLMEGPRGYTF
. | TRBJ2-7 | TRBD1 | TRBV6-1 | TGTGCCTCGGGACAGATATACGAGCAGTACTTC | CASGQIYEQYF
. | TRBJ1-5 | TRBD1 | TRBV2 | TGTGCCAGCAGTGAGAGCAGGACAGGGGGCCAGCCCCAGCATTTT | CASSESRTGGQPQHF
. | TRBJ1-2 | . | TRBV29-1 | TGCAGCGTCAGAACCGGGATTGATGGCTACACCTTC | CSVRTGIDGYTF
. | TRBJ2-2 | TRBD2 | TRBV30 | TGTGCCTGGAGAAATTTAGCGGGGTCGGCCACCGGGGAGCTGTTTTTT | CAWRNLAGSATGELFF
once | TRBJ1-4 | . | TRBV5-1 | TGCGCCAGCAGCCCGGAGTTGCGCGGCAAGGATGAAAAACTGTTTTTT | CASSPELRGKDEKLFF
. | TRBJ2-1 | . | TRBV19 | TGTGCCAGTAGTATTGGCGGTAACTACAATGAGCAGTTCTTC | CASSIGGNYNEQFF
. | TRBJ2-5 | . | TRBV28 | TGTGCCAGCGGGCTAAGTTACGAGACCCAGTACTTC | CASGLSYETQYF
. | TRBJ2-3 | . | TRBV19 | TGTGCCAGTAGTATGAGGACTTTCGGTGGGAGGACAGATACGCAGTATTTT | CASSMRTFGGRTDTQYF
. | TRBJ1-4 | TRBD1 | TRBV7-2 | TGTGCCAGCAGCTCCGGACAGGGGGAAAATGAAAAACTGTTTTTT | CASSSGQGENEKLFF
once | TRBJ2-7 | . | TRBV7-2 | TGTGCCAGCAGCCCCGCCTACGAGCAGTACTTC | CASSPAYEQYF
once | TRBJ1-2 | . | TRBV5-1 | TGCGCCAGCAGCTTGGACAGAATCTATGGCTACACCTTC | CASSLDRIYGYTF
. | TRBJ2-3 | TRBD2 | TRBV27 | TGTGCCAGCAGTCCCGGGACTAGCCAAGATACGCAGTATTTT | CASSPGTSQDTQYF
. | TRBJ2-1 | TRBD2 | TRBV11-1 | TGTGCCAGCAGCTTAGCAGCGGGAGGGTTCAATGAGCAGTTCTTC | CASSLAAGGFNEQFF
. | TRBJ1-2 | . | TRBV29-1 | TGCAGCGTCCCTTTGGGGGGGCGGAATGGCTACACCTTC | CSVPLGGRNGYTF
. | TRBJ2-1 | . | TRBV6-1 | TGTGCCAGCAGTGGGAGGGGAGCGAATGAGCAGTTCTTC | CASSGRGANEQFF
. | TRBJ1-2 | . | TRBV29-1 | TGCAGCGTCAACCGACAGAACTATGGCTACACCTTC | CSVNRQNYGYTF
once | TRBJ2-5 | TRBD1 | TRBV9 | TGTGCCAGCAGCGTAGAGGGGGACAGGGGGGAGACCCAGTACTTC | CASSVEGDRGETQYF
. | TRBJ1-1 | . | TRBV29-1 | TGCAGCGTTGGAGGGATGAACACTGAAGCTTTCTTT | CSVGGMNTEAFF
once | TRBJ1-4 | TRBD1 | TRBV11-2 | TGTGCCAGCAGCTTAGTACAGGGGAGTATTAATGAAAAACTGTTTTTT | CASSLVQGSINEKLFF
. | TRBJ1-1 | TRBD1 | TRBV6-6 | TGTGCCAGCACTTCTATGGGGACAGGAATGAACACTGAAGCTTTCTTT | CASTSMGTGMNTEAFF
. | TRBJ2-7 | . | TRBV10-1 | TGCGCCAGCAGTGGTGTCACTTACCCCTACGAGCAGTACTTC | CASSGVTYPYEQYF
. | TRBJ1-2 | TRBD1 | TRBV10-3 | TGTGCCATCAGTGACGGGACAGCTAACTATGGCTACACCTTC | CAISDGTANYGYTF
once | TRBJ2-5 | . | TRBV7-9 | TGTGCAACCACGAAGGGGGAAGAGACCCAGTACTTC | CATTKGEETQYF
. | TRBJ2-7 | . | TRBV5-5 | TGTGCCAGCAGCTCCGGGACTCACGAGCAGTACTTC | CASSSGTHEQYF
. | TRBJ2-7 | TRBD1 | TRBV28 | TGTGCCAGCAGGAGACCACAGGGGGCCTACGAGCAGTACTTC | CASRRPQGAYEQYF
. | TRBJ2-1 | . | TRBV28 | TGTGCCAGCAAGGGCCCAGCACGGGAGGAGCAGTTCTTC | CASKGPAREEQFF